This entry lists 20 T cell receptor beta chains sequenced from one sample in a study of blood T cell repertoires in COVID-19. TCRdb's table, derived via immunoSEQ multiplex PCR, lists solely in-frame clones and lacks some. The sample has about 190,000 clones; around 85% are singletons. Sequenced input: peripheral blood. The source of these receptors is a woman aged 50 to 65 with acute or convalescent COVID-19.

This clone has more than one count but fewer than ten. The chain combines TRBV11-2 with TRBJ1-3; possibly TRBD1 for D (6 bases). Per germline, CDR1 SGHAT and CDR2 FQNNGV. The CDR3 totals 15 residues. V was shortened by 3 bases and J by 0 bases, with 9 bases between the two germline ends. The CDR3 region has the DNA TGTGCCAGCAGCTTTTCGGACAGCTCTGGAAACACCATATATTTT. Translation gives CASSFSDSSGNTIYF.

This chain links TRBV5-1 with TRBJ2-7; 9 bases align to TRBD1. The germline gives CDR1 SGHRS, CDR2 YFSETQ. This CDR3 comprises 14 residues. Trimming took 4 bases from V and 5 from J; bases not matched to a gene: 7. In nucleotides, the CDR3 is TGCGCCAGCAGCCCGGACAGGGGCTTCGACGAGCAGTACTTC. Translating it yields CASSPDRGFDEQYF.

V gene TRBV11-3 combines with J gene TRBJ2-5; no reliable D call. The CDR3 extends over 13 amino acids. Germline loops: CDR1 SGHNT, CDR2 YENEEA. Trimming removed 4 bases at V and 2 bases at J, with 8 bases between. CDR3 coding DNA: TGTGCCAGCAGCTATGGGCAGCAAGAGACCCAGTACTTC. Encoded protein: CASSYGQQETQYF.

The chain recombines TRBV6-5 with TRBJ2-7; weak D call: TRBD2 (6 bases). The germline V gene encodes CDR1 MNHEY and CDR2 SVGAGI. V was clipped by 7 bases and J by 2 bases, with 12 bases between them. CDR3 length equals 13 residues. CDR3 amino acids: CASTSGATYEQYF. In DNA, the CDR3 is TGTGCCAGCACCTCGGGAGCCACCTACGAGCAGTACTTC.

The rearrangement links TRBV6-5 to TRBJ1-6, with TRBD1 identical over 8 bases. Germline loops: CDR1 MNHEY, CDR2 SVGAGI. The CDR3 length is 14 residues. With V trimmed by 5 bases and J by 9 bases, 6 bases remained unmatched. CDR3 protein: CASSQDREISPLHF. The CDR3 coding sequence is TGTGCCAGCAGTCAGGACAGGGAGATTTCACCCCTCCACTTT.

The J gene is TRBJ2-1, the V gene TRBV5-1, with 9 bases fitting TRBD2. J was trimmed by 7 bases and V by 0 bases; bases with no gene match: 5. The CDR3 is 15 residues long. CDR1 is SGHRS and CDR2 is YFSETQ in the germline V gene. CDR3 loop: CASSLVIAGVNEQFF. DNA for the CDR3: TGCGCCAGCAGCTTGGTGATAGCGGGGGTAAATGAGCAGTTCTTC.

A note on this clone: Other DNA sequences in the same sample also yield this CDR3. The chain is built from TRBV5-1 and TRBJ2-7, with D perhaps TRBD1 (5 bases). V lost 2 bases and J lost 0, with 9 bases in between. The germline V gene has CDR1 SGHRS and CDR2 YFSETQ. The CDR3 extends over 14 amino acids. The CDR3 loop is CASSLQASSYEQYF. The CDR3 nucleotides are TGCGCCAGCAGCTTACAGGCCAGCTCCTACGAGCAGTACTTC.

A single count supports this clone. This chain uses TRBV16 with TRBJ1-2, with D uncertain. Germline V gene lookup returns CDR1 KGHSY and CDR2 FQNENV. The CDR3 is made up of 15 amino acids. Trimming removed 4 bases from V and 6 bases from J, with 18 bases in between. The CDR3 protein is CASSRGGSGVDGYTF. In DNA form, the CDR3 reads TGTGCCAGCAGCCGGGGAGGATCCGGGGTAGATGGCTACACCTTC.

This chain connects TRBV6-5 to TRBJ1-1; no definite D call. Germline CDR1 is MNHEY and CDR2 is SVGAGI. The CDR3 consists of 13 residues. V lost 6 bases and J lost 0, with 8 bases in between. This CDR3 is CASRFQMNTEAFF. CDR3 nucleotide sequence: TGTGCCAGCAGATTTCAAATGAACACTGAAGCTTTCTTT.

V gene TRBV2 combines with J gene TRBJ2-7; 8 positions match TRBD1. The CDR3 is 12 amino acids. CDR1 is SNHLY, CDR2 FYNNEI, per germline. V was pared by 9 bases and J by 5 bases, with 6 bases of the junction left unmatched. The CDR3, as DNA: TGTGCCAGAGGACAGGGCGGCGACGAGCAGTACTTC. Translating gives CARGQGGDEQYF.

The gene calls are TRBV7-9 and TRBJ2-7; 7 bases fit TRBD1. Germline V gene sequence: CDR1 SEHNR, CDR2 FQNEAQ (reference sequence). This CDR3 has 14 amino acids. Trimming cost V 8 bases and J 5 bases; bases outside gene matches: 12. In DNA form, the CDR3 reads TGTGCCAGCTCCGACCCGGCGCAGGGGGACGAGCAGTACTTC. Translated, it gives CASSDPAQGDEQYF.

J is TRBJ1-2 and V is TRBV29-1; 7 nucleotides line up with TRBD1. Trimming cost V 3 bases and J 11 bases; bases outside gene matches: 15. The CDR3 spans 14 residues. Germline CDR1 SQVTM, CDR2 ANQGSEA. CDR3 sequence (DNA): TGCAGCGTTGACGTCGGGACAGTCAACCTAGGATACACCTTC. Translation gives CSVDVGTVNLGYTF. The whole variable domain, filled in from reference TRBV29-1 and TRBJ1-2, reads SAVISQKPSRDICQRGTSLTIQCQVDSQVTMMFWYRQQPGQSLTLIATANQGSEATYESGFVIDKFPISRPNLTFSTLTVSNMSPEDSSIYLCSVDVGTVNLGYTFGSGTRLTVV.

This rearrangement joins TRBV12-3 or TRBV12-4 to TRBJ2-2, with D unresolved. The CDR3 is 10 amino acids. Trimming removed 8 bases from V and 6 bases from J, with 4 bases in between. The CDR3 DNA follows: TGTGCCAGCGTCGCCGGGGAGCTGTTTTTT. Its protein is CASVAGELFF.

The rearrangement uses TRBV5-5 and TRBJ1-1; 7 bases line up with TRBD1. This CDR3 region has 16 residues. V shed 2 bases and J 5 bases; nucleotides not matched to a gene: 12. The V gene's germline CDR1 is SGHKS and CDR2 YYEKEE (reference sequence). The CDR3 nucleotides read TGTGCCAGCAGCTTTGACAGGGTTCGATTAGGGACTGAAGCTTTCTTT. This codes for CASSFDRVRLGTEAFF.

The V call is TRBV7-9, the J call TRBJ2-7; 11 bases match TRBD1. The germline V gene encodes CDR1 SEHNR and CDR2 FQNEAQ (reference sequence). The CDR3 has 15 residues. J lost 7 bases, V lost 1 base, and 6 bases had no gene match. CDR3 sequence (DNA): TGTGCCAGCAGCTTAGTTGGGACAGGGGGGCGTGAGCAGTACTTC. This codes for CASSLVGTGGREQYF.

The rearrangement joins TRBV20-1 to TRBJ1-2, with D maybe TRBD1 (5 bases). The CDR3 loop spans 11 amino acids. Between the trimmed V and J ends, which lost 5 bases and 7 bases, there was a span of 11 bases. CDR1 is DFQATT, CDR2 SNEGSKA, per germline (reference sequence). The CDR3 DNA is TGCAGTGCTCCAACAGGTCGTGGCTACACCTTC. This translates into CSAPTGRGYTF.

The chain carries TRBV9 and TRBJ2-3; a weak D match, TRBD1 (5 bases). Germline loops: CDR1 SGDLS, CDR2 YYNGEE. The CDR3 loop spans 16 amino acids. Trimming took 0 bases from V and 6 from J, leaving 17 bases between them. CDR3 amino acids: CASSVEGARRFDTQYF. CDR3 sequence (DNA): TGTGCCAGCAGCGTAGAAGGGGCGCGCCGATTCGATACGCAGTATTTT. Complete variable domain (other parts from reference TRBV9 and TRBJ2-3): DSGVTQTPKHLITATGQRVTLRCSPRSGDLSVYWYQQSLDQGLQFLIQYYNGEERAKGNILERFSAQQFPDLHSELNLSSLELGDSALYFCASSVEGARRFDTQYFGPGTRLTVL.

The rearrangement joins TRBV5-1 to TRBJ2-2; TRBD1 is a possible D gene (6 bases). The CDR3 contains 15 residues. V lost 2 bases, J lost 2 bases, and 10 bases lay in between. Germline CDR1 is SGHRS and CDR2 is YFSETQ. CDR3 DNA sequence: TGCGCCAGCAGCTTCGGGACATCTAACACCGGGGAGCTGTTTTTT. Translation gives CASSFGTSNTGELFF.

This clone was picked up a small number of times. This chain joins TRBV7-2 and TRBJ2-7, with 7 bases identical to TRBD1. Germline V lookup: CDR1 SGHTA, CDR2 FQGNSA. The V segment lost 5 bases and the J segment 7 bases; nucleotides outside the gene matches: 14. CDR3 length: 15 amino acids. This CDR3 is CASSIFGTVGGEQYF. The CDR3 DNA reads TGTGCCAGCAGCATATTCGGGACAGTCGGCGGAGAGCAGTACTTC.

This clone was picked up one time. This chain uses TRBV7-2 with TRBJ2-3; a weak D match, TRBD1 (6 bases). Germline CDR1 is SGHTA and CDR2 is FQGNSA. V was clipped by 5 bases and J by 2 bases, with 17 bases between them. The CDR3 contains 16 residues. CDR3 in amino acids: CASSTNIRGNTDTQYF. The CDR3 DNA reads as TGTGCCAGCAGCACGAACATCAGGGGCAACACAGATACGCAGTATTTT.